This T cell receptor (beta chain) comes out of a study of spatial heterogeneity in lung cancer. Study overall: Sequences of the beta chain were consistently detected in greater numbers than alpha-chain sequences. Overall study findings and caveats: Tumoral mutation counts were tracked by counts of expanded intratumoral alpha and beta TCRs.

The time point was: sample taken at primary tumor resection. The donors comprised 60 to 85 untreated early-stage non-small cell lung cancer patients. The CDR3 spans 14 residues. Germline values: CDR1 LNHDA, CDR2 SQIVND (reference sequence). With 6 bases removed from V and 3 bases from J, the gap between germline ends came to 14 bases. As for this clonotype: What it binds is not known.

Unique molecular identifiers, one per molecule, were present on every TCR cDNA molecule. In TCRdb, the 5' RACE reads were re-called with MiXCR into one record per CDR3 protein. Among roughly 9,800 distinct CDR3 sequences, 12% were seen once, and the ten largest hold over 10%. V is TRBV19 and J is TRBJ1-2, with D perhaps matching TRBD1 (6 bases). The TCR originated in a female donor with early-stage non-small cell lung cancer. The sequenced sample was lung tumor tissue, obtained at surgery. The CDR3, as DNA: TGTGCCAGTAGCTTACAGGGATTTGACTATGGCTACACCTTC. It codes for CASSLQGFDYGYTF.